The source of this TCR beta chain is a study of human thymus T cells. Concerning this clone itself: Antigen: not known.

Resections removed during corrective heart surgery provided the thymus tissue used. Donation was from healthy Finnish infants who were having corrective surgery that addressed congenital heart defects. Profiling relied on immunoSEQ multiplex PCR, and the TCRdb table lists in-frame clones only, not all of them. The table lists under 150,000 clones, 90% to 95% of them singletons, with approximately 0.022% in the top ten. Between the trimmed V and J ends, which lost 1 base and 13 bases, there was a span of 14 bases. The CDR3 consists of 14 residues. Germline V CDR1 and CDR2: MNHNY, SVGAGI (reference sequence). Whole-study results and caveats: V and J gene usage appeared biased in thymic and blood repertoires. Related research has reported that thymic repertoires overlap highly among unrelated individuals.

The chain has TRBV6-6 and TRBJ1-6; D unresolved. Sequenced sample: thymus tissue. The receptor's source is a boy under two years old with a congenital heart defect but otherwise immunologically healthy. CDR3 sequence (DNA): TGTGCCAGCAGTTACTGGGAGGGCCATGGGCCCCTCCACTTT. It yields the protein CASSYWEGHGPLHF.